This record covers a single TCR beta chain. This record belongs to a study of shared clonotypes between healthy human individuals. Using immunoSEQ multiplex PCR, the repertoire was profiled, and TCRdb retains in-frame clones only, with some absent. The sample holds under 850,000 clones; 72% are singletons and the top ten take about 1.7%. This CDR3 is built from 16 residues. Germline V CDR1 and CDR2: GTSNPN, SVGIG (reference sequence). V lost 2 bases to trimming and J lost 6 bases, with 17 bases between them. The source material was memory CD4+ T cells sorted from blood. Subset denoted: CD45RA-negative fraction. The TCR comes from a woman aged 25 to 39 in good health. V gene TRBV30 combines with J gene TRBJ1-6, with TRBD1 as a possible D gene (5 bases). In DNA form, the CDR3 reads TGTGCCTGGAGTTCTCGAGGGGCCTTTGGTAATTCACCCCTCCACTTT. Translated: CAWSSRGAFGNSPLHF.